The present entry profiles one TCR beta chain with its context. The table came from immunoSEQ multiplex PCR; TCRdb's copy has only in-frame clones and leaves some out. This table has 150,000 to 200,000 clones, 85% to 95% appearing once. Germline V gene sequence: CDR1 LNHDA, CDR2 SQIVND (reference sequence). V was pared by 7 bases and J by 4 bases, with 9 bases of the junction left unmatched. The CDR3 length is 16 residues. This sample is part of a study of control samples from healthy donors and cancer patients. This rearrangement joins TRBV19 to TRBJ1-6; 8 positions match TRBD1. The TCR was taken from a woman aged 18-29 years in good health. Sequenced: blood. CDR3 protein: CASTDRTGRYNSPLHF. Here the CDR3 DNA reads TGTGCCAGTACCGACCGGACAGGGCGGTATAATTCACCCCTCCACTTT.